This TCR beta chain was sequenced in a study of beta chain features in type 1 diabetes. One heparinised draw of blood, averaging about 116 mL, came from each donor. Study observations and caveats: Type 1 diabetes patients showed a moderate but significant shortening of TCRB CDR3s in all four CD4+ subsets. Cells that show high TCR expression could be over-represented by cDNA sequencing.

As concerns this clone: Its antigen is undetermined.

Germline V gene sequence: CDR1 LGHNA, CDR2 YNFKEQ. The CDR3 consists of 16 residues. Sequenced material consisted of expressed TCRB transcripts (all of the isolated RNA was reverse transcribed). Profiled with immunoSEQ multiplex PCR; TCRdb holds only in-frame clones, not every one. This table has around 330,000 clones, around 10% appearing once. The sequence was collected from a woman under 40 in good health. J is TRBJ2-5 and V is TRBV4-2; the D gene is possibly TRBD2 (6 bases). TRBJ2-7 matches the DNA end more closely, so the J call is doubtful. The sequencing input was naive CD4+ T cells from blood. The CDR3 region has the DNA TGTGCCAGCAGCCAAGATCGGGCGGGATCCGCCTACGAGCAGTACTTC. Translation: CASSQDRAGSAYEQYF.